This TCR beta chain was found in a study of OX40 agonist ivuxolimab in advanced cancers. Study-wide background: The drug used for patients, ivuxolimab, was an agonistic anti-OX40 (CD134) antibody.

V was pared by 6 bases and J by 5 bases, with 13 bases between. Germline V CDR1 and CDR2: SQVTM, ANQGSEA. The CDR3 extends over 12 amino acids. Overall study findings and caveats: Partial responders at 0.1-3.0 mg/kg had among the lowest clonal expansion.

Profiled with immunoSEQ multiplex PCR; TCRdb holds only in-frame clones, not every one. The table lists around 110,000 clones, 90% of them singletons. Concerning this clone: The antigen remains undetermined.

The rearrangement uses TRBV29-1 and TRBJ2-5; D is perhaps TRBD2 (5 bases). The material was CD4+ or CD8+ T cells sorted from blood, obtained in a trial of the OX40 agonist ivuxolimab. The sequence derives from an adult with an advanced solid tumor such as melanoma, head and neck, liver or kidney cancer. CDR3 in DNA: TGCAGCGTCGCACTAGGCGAGGAGACCCAGTACTTC. It translates to CSVALGEETQYF.